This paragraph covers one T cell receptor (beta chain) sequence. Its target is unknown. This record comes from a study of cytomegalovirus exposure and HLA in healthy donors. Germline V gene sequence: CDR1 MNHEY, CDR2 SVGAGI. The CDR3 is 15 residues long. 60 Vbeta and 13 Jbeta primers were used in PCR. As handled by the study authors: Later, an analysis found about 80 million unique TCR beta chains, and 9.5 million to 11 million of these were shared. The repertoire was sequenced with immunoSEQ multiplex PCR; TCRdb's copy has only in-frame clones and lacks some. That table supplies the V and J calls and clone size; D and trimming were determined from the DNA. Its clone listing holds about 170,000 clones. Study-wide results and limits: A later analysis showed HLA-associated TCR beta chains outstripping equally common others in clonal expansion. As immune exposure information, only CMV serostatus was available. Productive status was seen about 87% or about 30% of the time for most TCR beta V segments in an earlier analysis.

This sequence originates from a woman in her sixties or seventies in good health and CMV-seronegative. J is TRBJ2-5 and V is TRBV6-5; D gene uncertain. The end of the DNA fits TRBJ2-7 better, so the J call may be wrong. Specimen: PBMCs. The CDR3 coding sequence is TGTGCCAGCAGTTACTCGAGTCATTTCCCCTACGAGCAGTACTTC. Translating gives CASSYSSHFPYEQYF.